This T cell receptor beta chain was recovered during a study of identical twins. As for this clonotype: Its specificity is unknown.

Germline V CDR1 and CDR2: SGHAT, FQNNGV. V gave up 2 bases and J gave up 2 bases; unmatched junction bases: 1. This CDR3 is built from 14 residues. Study results and caveats: The models systematically underestimated how much out-of-frame TCR alpha was shared in monozygotic twins.

Unique molecular identifiers were present on the cDNA, and a universal primer site came from template switching. One entry per CDR3 protein results from TCRdb running MiXCR on the 5' RACE reads. The table has some 500,000 distinct CDR3 sequences, 7.5% to 10% seen once. The same specimen was also included in a second study, on yellow fever vaccine responses in identical twins.

The TCR sequence derives from a woman aged 18-30 years in good health. Sequencing input: PBMCs. This chain connects TRBV11-2 to TRBJ2-7, with TRBD2 matching 9 bases. The CDR3 loop is CASSLIAGAYEQYF. Here the CDR3 DNA reads TGTGCCAGCAGCTTAATAGCGGGAGCCTACGAGCAGTACTTC.